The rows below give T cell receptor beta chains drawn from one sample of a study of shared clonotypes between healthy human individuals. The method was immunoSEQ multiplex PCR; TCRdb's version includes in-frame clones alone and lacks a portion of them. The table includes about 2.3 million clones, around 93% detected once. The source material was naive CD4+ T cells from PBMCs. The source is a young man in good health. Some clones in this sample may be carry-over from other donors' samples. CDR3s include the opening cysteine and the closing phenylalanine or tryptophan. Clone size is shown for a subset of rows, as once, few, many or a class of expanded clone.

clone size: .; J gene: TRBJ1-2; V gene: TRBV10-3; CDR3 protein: CAISPDITNYGYTF
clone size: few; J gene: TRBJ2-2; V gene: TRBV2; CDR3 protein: CASRLGPNTGELFF
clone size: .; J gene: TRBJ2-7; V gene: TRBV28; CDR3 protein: CASGDRGYSYEQYF
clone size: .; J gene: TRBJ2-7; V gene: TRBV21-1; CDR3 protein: CASSPAGGEQYF
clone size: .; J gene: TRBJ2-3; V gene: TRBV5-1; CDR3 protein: CASSLPGTSGNTDTQYF
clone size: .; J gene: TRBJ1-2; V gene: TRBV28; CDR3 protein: CASSFPQRGGYTF
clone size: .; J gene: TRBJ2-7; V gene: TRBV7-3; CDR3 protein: CASSPGQGYYEQYF
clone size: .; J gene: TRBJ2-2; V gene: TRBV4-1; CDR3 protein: CASSGRGTNTGELFF
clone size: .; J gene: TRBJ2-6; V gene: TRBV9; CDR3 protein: CASSPGTGISGANVLTF
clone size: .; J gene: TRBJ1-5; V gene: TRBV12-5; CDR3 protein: CASGLVRGQDVPQQPQHF
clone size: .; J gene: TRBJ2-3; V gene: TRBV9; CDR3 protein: CASSARQGLTDTQYF
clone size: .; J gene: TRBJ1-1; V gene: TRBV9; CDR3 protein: CASSSGAAGNTEAFF
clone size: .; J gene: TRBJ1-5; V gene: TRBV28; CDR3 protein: CASSLPKHASAFHSNQPQHF
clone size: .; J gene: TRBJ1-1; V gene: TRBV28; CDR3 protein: CASSLEVETEAFF
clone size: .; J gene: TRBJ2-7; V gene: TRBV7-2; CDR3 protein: CASSVSSSSYEQYF
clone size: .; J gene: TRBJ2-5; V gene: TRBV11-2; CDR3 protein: CASTPPGAGETQYF
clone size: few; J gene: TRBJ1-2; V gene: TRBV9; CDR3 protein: CASSTNYGYTF
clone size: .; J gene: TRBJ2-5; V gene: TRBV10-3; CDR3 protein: CAISESRTPETQYF
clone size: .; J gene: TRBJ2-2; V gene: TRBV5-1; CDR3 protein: CASSPSPNTGELFF
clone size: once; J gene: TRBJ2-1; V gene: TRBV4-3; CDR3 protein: CASSQVNQGNEQFF
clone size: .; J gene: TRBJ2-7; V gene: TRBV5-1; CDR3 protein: CASSSGAPYEQYF
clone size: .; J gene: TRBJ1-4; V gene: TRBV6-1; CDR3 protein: CASSRPGQGFEKLFF
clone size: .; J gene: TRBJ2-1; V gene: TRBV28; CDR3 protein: CASSSPSGSRNEQFF
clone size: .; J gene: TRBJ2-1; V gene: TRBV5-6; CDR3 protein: CASSLGGLAGYNEQFF
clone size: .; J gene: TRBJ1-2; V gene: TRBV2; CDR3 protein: CASRLQGQVYGYTF
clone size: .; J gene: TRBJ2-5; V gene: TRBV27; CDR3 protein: CASSSTGTRETQYF
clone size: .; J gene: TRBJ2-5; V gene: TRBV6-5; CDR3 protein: CASRRKTGGETQYF
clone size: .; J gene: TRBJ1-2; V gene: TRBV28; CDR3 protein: CASSPLRNYGYTF
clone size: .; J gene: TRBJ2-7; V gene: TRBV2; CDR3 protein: CASTPPRGRSSYEQYF
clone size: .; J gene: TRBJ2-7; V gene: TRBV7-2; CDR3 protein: CASSPQTSGSQKLYF
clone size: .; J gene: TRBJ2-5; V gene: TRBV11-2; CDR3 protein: CASSDRPGILETQYF
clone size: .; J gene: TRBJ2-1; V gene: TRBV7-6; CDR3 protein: CASSWGTSGYNEQFF
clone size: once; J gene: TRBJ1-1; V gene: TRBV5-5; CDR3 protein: CASSETPHGNTEAFF
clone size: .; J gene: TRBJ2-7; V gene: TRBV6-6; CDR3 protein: CASRSNSYEQYF
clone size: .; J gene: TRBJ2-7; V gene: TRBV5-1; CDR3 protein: CASSLAGGLEQYF
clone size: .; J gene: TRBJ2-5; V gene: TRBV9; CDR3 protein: CASSRDSGMETQYF
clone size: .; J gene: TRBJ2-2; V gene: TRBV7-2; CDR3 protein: CASSSVLAHTGELFF
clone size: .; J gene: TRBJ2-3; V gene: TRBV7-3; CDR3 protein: CASSEGDTQYF
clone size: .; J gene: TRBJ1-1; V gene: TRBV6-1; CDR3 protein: CATPRGKNTEAFF
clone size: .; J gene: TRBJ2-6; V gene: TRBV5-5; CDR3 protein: CASTWTGWDSGANVLTF
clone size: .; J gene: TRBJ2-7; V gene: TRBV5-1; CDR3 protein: CASSPRAGSNYEQYF
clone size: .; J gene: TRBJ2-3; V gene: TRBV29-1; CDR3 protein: CSVAQGYSTDTQYF
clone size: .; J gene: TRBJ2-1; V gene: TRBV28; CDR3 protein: CASTYTRWGEQFF
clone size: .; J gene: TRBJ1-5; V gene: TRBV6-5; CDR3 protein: CASSGANQPQHF
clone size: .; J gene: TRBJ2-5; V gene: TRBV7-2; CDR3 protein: CASSPRTSGTGETQYF
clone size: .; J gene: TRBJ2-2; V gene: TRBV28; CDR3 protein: CASSLTDPRELFF
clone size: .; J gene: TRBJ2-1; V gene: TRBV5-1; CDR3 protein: CASGLIAGDYNEQFF
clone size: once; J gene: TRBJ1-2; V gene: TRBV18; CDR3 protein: CASSPESTGGYGYTF
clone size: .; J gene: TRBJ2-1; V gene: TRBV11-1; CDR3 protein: CASSLDGTSGRGTYNEQFF
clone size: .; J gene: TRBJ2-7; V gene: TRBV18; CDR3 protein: CASSPPGVGAYEQYF
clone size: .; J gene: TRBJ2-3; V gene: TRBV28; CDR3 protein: CASSLGWGTDTQYF
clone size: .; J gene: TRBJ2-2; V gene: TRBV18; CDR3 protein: CASSPLTIVSHTGELFF
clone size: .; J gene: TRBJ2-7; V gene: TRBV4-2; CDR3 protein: CASSRPGQGANEQYF
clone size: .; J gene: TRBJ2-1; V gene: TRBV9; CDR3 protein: CASSPPGGQGVVNEQFF
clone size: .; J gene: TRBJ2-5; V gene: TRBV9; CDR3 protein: CASSADRARGETQYF